This T cell receptor (beta chain) was documented in a study of graft-versus-host responses after intestinal transplantation. Across the whole study: Multivisceral, liver-intestinal, or isolated intestinal grafts went to recipients. Induction using anti-thymocyte globulin, followed by tacrolimus and steroids for roughly 3 years, was given to all recipients. Whole-study results and caveats: Recipient marrow harbored GvH clones, some of which surfaced first in ileum or blood. The highest levels of circulating GvH clones went along with early declines in HvG clones after transplant.

Some clones are missing from TCRdb's copy, which holds only in-frame ones; the method was immunoSEQ multiplex PCR. Counted here are some 81,000 clones, approximately 91% occurring once; the ten biggest clones make up roughly 0.32%. About this clone: No antigen is known for it.

The source material was unstimulated CD4+ T cells sorted from spleen or lymph node cells, sampled before intestinal transplant. This receptor was obtained from a human donor who received an intestinal transplant.

CDR3 sequence (DNA): TGTGCCAGCAGCGTACAGGGCAGGAGTCAGCCCCAGCATTTT. Translation gives CASSVQGRSQPQHF. The gene calls are TRBV2 and TRBJ1-5, with a possible D match to TRBD1 (6 bases). The germline V and J ends were trimmed by 6 bases and 6 bases, with 15 bases remaining between them. The CDR3 extends over 14 amino acids. Germline lookup yields CDR1 SNHLY and CDR2 FYNNEI. The whole variable domain, filled in from reference TRBV2 and TRBJ1-5, reads EPEVTQTPSHQVTQMGQEVILRCVPISNHLYFYWYRQILGQKVEFLVSFYNNEISEKSEIFDDQFSVERPDGSNFTLKIRSTKLEDSAMYFCASSVQGRSQPQHFGDGTRLSIL.